Included here is one T cell receptor (beta chain) sequence, with context. Antigen unknown. The sample is drawn from a study of a mutant IDH1 vaccine in newly diagnosed glioma. Study-wide context: Either 4-6 weeks after radiotherapy alone or alongside temozolomide, vaccination was begun. Before enrollment, patients got radiotherapy alone, temozolomide alone, or mostly the combination. Study-level results: The study observed vaccine-induced immune responses in more than 80% of patients.

The junction had 5 bases not matched to a gene; V was cut back by 5 bases and J by 5 bases. This CDR3 spans 14 amino acids. CDR1 and CDR2 (germline): MNHEY, SMNVEV (reference sequence). Sample time point: week 5, during vaccination. The vaccine gave 300 ug of a 20-mer mutant IDH1 peptide subcutaneously per dose. Profiled with immunoSEQ multiplex PCR; TCRdb holds only in-frame clones, not every one. This sample has roughly 34,000 clones, with roughly 80% found just once. The V and J genes are TRBV27 and TRBJ2-5; 10 bases are shared with TRBD1. The TCR originated in a man aged 45 to 65 with glioma. Here the sequenced sample was PBMCs, taken from a glioma patient whose treatment included an IDH1 peptide vaccine. The CDR3 DNA sequence: TGTGCCAGCAGTGCGGGACAGGGGCGGGAGACCCAGTACTTC. Its translation: CASSAGQGRETQYF.